Sequencing of this TCR beta chain was carried out in a study of identifying expanded T cells in peripheral blood. Notes on the study in general: Variance in clone template counts between roughly 2-week samples significantly increased with total template count across all healthy donors. About 1.2 clones differed between technical replicates, versus roughly 17 and 20 over time.

Comments on this clone: Its antigen is unidentified.

No infections or other immune events were documented during collection. Produced via immunoSEQ multiplex PCR; TCRdb's table is partial and in-frame only. Among 110,000 or so clones, about nine tenths were seen once, and the ten largest hold under 9%. The CDR3 sequence is 15 residues long. Germline-derived CDR1 and CDR2 are SNHLY and FYNNEI. V was trimmed by 6 bases and J by 3 bases, leaving 17 bases between them. The source is a person between 18 and 70 years old in good health. The V call is TRBV2, the J call TRBJ1-2; TRBD1 is a possible D gene (5 bases). Sequencing used blood. CDR3 nucleotides: TGTGCCAGCAGGGGACGCGTCAGTCTCGACTATGGCTACACCTTC. Translating it yields CASRGRVSLDYGYTF.